This T cell receptor beta chain was recovered during a study of CD8 T cells in ankylosing spondylitis. Points from the study as a whole: A TCR beta motif of roughly eight highly homologous variants seemed to mark ankylosing spondylitis blood. Some of these motif variants have turned up before, in reports on reactive arthritis synovial fluid and blood. Clones linked to disease, bearing a CD8+ phenotype, were relatively rare in peripheral blood.

In this sample, this clonotype turned up a few times. Its matching antigen is unknown. The J segment lost 14 bases and the V segment lost 5 bases, leaving 8 bases of the junction unmatched. This CDR3 contains 12 residues. Germline CDR1 and CDR2: LGHDT and YNNKEL (reference sequence). For TCR beta, libraries came from quantitative 5'-RACE with molecular barcodes. Each CDR3 protein is one row after TCRdb ran MiXCR on the 5' RACE reads. This table has 300,000 to 350,000 distinct CDR3 sequences, around 15% appearing once. The material sequenced was blood, either unsorted or a sorted T cell fraction (not recorded which). The chain links TRBV3-1 to TRBJ1-4, with TRBD1 matching over 7 bases. This TCR was sampled from a male donor with ankylosing spondylitis or in good health (not recorded which). The CDR3 sequence: CASSTSPGGLFF. CDR3 sequence (DNA): TGTGCCAGCAGCACCTCGCCAGGGGGGCTGTTTTTT.